This TCR beta chain was recorded in a study of shared clonotypes between healthy human individuals (dated by TCRdb to 2020 to 2021). Concerning the study at large: A few men and a couple of women, aged 18 to 49 years, made up the cohort. For each donor, CD4 naive and CD4 memory were each run on three plates, CD8 naive on two plates, and CD8 memory on one plate. To estimate repertoire size and how much clonotypes are shared between individuals, the study performed deep sequencing of blood TCR repertoires from a handful of healthy adults. Different laboratories and diverse techniques were used to prepare libraries and sequence TCR repertoires, to increase sequencing depth and limit assay-specific biases. Between about 0.94 and 8.9 billion PBMCs per donor were obtained by leukapheresis.

TCR CDR3 regions were amplified from genomic DNA by multiplex PCR using the deep immunoSEQ assay. Extracted genomic DNA from each cell subset was spread evenly across all wells of several immunoSEQ 96-well plates, with each plate serving as a replicate. For sorted subsets, roughly 200 ng of genomic DNA, equivalent to some 33,000 T cell genomes, went into each replicate PCR. The purified libraries were quantified using a Qubit 3.0 fluorometer, sized with a Bioanalyzer 2100, and then quantified again using the KAPA Library Quantification kit. Each immunoSEQ 96-well plate was sequenced on its own single-read 150-cycle Illumina NextSeq 550 flow cell. Per the source publication's procedure: The immunoSEQ output contained only junctional sequences without quality scores, so filtering could not match that applied to full-length reads. Sequences were annotated with PyIR, a Python wrapper for IgBLAST v1.9, and V/J genes and CDR3 were assigned using IMGT germline references. Reads were filtered out if the reads had weak V/J assignments (E-value above 1e-6), no CDR3, stop codons, out-of-frame junctions, or ambiguous translated residues. V3J clonotypes were defined by identical inferred V gene, J gene, and CDR3 amino acid sequence. Percentage overlap between repertoires was calculated by dividing the number of shared unique clonotypes by the size of the smaller repertoire. Repertoire richness was assessed with RTK rarefaction, the Chao1 estimator, and Recon v2.1 estimates of unobserved clonotypes. Generation probabilities for all TCRbeta clonotypes obtained by the gDNA method from a few donors were computed using OLGA. This immuneACCESS table, as held by TCRdb, lists in-frame sequences with V and J called but not all clones. Of the missing ones, under half trace to an unresolved V gene in checked studies; the others have no known cause. V and J calls and clone size are those listed in that table; D and trimming were worked out from the DNA. This sample gives approximately 2.5 million clones in total; approximately 93% of them show up just once. Roughly 0.36% of the sample comes from the top ten.

The donors were healthy, HIV-negative adults with no recently reported acute infections or vaccinations. All donors were Caucasian adults living in Nashville, Tennessee, USA. CD4+ T cells were enriched by magnetic negative selection, after which naive cells were positively selected on CD45RA and the negative fraction was taken as the memory subset. Blood was collected by leukapheresis, and PBMCs were isolated by Ficoll-Histopaque density gradient centrifugation and then cryopreserved in liquid nitrogen vapor phase. Analytical flow cytometry was used to check the purity and quantity of every magnetically sorted T cell population. Each sorted fraction had its genomic DNA isolated and then quantified by UV absorbance on a Nanodrop 2000c. Remarks on this clone: It lacks a known antigen. Per-base qualities were not stored, and no clone one base away is much larger.

V drops 3 bases and J drops 0 bases, leaving 11 bases in between. As encoded in the germline V gene (reference sequence), CDR1 is SGHNT while CDR2 is YYREEE. There are 15 amino acids in the CDR3, from cysteine to phenylalanine inclusive. The DNA shown is the 45-base CDR3, in frame from base 1. The paper as a whole reports these results and caveats: When a few donors were compared, the shared fraction of clonotypes was approximately 5% for naive CD4, 3.5% to 4% for naive CD8, more than 2% for memory CD4, and under 0.5% for memory CD8. Rarefaction of sorted-subset datasets indicated incomplete sequencing despite the large sequencing depth. Pairwise subsampling indicated that sequencing depth was expected to affect the degree of clonotype sharing among donors. Only blood was sampled, and tissue TCR repertoires likely differ from those in blood. The small number of donors limited the genetic and exposure-history diversity represented. Naive subsets generally had larger estimated clonotype richness than memory subsets. Compared with non-shared clonotypes, clonotypes shared by all four sorted-subset donors had higher generation probabilities.

The origin of this receptor is a man between 18 and 35 years old in good health. Some clones in this sample may be carry-over from other donors' samples. Sequenced material: naive CD4+ T cells from PBMCs. The cell subset or site label for this specimen denotes: CD45RA+ positively selected. The sequence links TRBV5-4 to TRBJ2-3; TRBD2 could be the D gene, as 6 bases match. The nucleotide sequence reads as follows: TGTGCCAGCAGCTCCGGGACTCCGAGCACAGATACGCAGTATTTT. It codes for CASSSGTPSTDTQYF. The reference TRBV5-4 and TRBJ2-3 proteins fill in what lies around the CDR3, so the full variable domain reads ETGVTQSPTHLIKTRGQQVTLRCSSQSGHNTVSWYQQALGQGPQFIFQYYREEENGRGNFPPRFSGLQFPNYSSELNVNALELDDSALYLCASSSGTPSTDTQYFGPGTRLTVL.